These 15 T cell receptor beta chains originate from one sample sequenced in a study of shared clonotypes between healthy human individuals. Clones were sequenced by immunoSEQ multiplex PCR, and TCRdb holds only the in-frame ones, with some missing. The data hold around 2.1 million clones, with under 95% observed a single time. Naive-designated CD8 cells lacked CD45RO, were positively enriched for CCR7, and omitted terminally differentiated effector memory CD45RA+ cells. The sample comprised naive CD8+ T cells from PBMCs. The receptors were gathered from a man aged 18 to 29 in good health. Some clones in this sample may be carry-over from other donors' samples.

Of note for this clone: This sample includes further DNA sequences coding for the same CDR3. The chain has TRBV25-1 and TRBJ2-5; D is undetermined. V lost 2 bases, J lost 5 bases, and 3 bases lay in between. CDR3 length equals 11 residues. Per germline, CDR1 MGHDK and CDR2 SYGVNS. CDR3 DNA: TGTGCCAGCAGTGAAGGCGAGACCCAGTACTTC. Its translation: CASSEGETQYF.

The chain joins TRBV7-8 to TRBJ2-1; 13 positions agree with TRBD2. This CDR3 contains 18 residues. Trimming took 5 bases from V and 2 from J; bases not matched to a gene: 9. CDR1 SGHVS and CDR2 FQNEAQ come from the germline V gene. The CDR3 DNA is TGTGCCAGCAGCCCCGGACTAGCGGGAGCTTTAACCTACAATGAGCAGTTCTTC. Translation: CASSPGLAGALTYNEQFF.

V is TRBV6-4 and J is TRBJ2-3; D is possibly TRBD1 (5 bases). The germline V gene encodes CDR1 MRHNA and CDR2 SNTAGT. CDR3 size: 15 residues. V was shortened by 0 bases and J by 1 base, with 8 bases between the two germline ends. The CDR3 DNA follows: TGTGCCAGCAGTGACTCGATGACAGGCACAGATACGCAGTATTTT. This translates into CASSDSMTGTDTQYF.

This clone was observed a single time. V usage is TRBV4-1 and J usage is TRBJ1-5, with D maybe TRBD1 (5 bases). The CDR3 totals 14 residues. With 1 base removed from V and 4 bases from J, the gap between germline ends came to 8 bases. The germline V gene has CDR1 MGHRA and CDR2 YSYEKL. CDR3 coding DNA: TGCGCCAGCAGCCAAGGACAGACAAATCAGCCCCAGCATTTT. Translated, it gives CASSQGQTNQPQHF.

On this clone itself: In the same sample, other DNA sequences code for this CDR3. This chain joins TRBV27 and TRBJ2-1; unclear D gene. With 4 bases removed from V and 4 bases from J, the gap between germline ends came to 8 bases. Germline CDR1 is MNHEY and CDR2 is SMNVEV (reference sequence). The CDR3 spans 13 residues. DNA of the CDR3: TGTGCCAGCAGTTCTCTAGGATACAATGAGCAGTTCTTC. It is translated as CASSSLGYNEQFF.

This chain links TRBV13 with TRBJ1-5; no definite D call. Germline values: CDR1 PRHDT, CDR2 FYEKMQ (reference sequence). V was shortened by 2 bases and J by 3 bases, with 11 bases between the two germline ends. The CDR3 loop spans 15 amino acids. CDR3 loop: CASSLRGGLNQPQHF. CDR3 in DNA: TGTGCCAGCAGCTTACGAGGAGGCCTCAATCAGCCCCAGCATTTT.

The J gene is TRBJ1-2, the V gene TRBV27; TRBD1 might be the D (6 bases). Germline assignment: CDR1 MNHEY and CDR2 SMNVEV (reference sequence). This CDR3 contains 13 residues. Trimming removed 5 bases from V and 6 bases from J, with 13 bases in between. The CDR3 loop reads CASSNGAGDGYTF. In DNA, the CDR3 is TGTGCCAGCAGTAATGGGGCAGGGGATGGCTACACCTTC.

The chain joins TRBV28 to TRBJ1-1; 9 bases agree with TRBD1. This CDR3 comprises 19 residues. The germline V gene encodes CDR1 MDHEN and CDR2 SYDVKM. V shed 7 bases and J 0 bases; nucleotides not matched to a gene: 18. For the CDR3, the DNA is TGTGCCAGCACCCTATTACCCGACAGGGGGGATCCCCTGAACACTGAAGCTTTCTTT. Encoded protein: CASTLLPDRGDPLNTEAFF.

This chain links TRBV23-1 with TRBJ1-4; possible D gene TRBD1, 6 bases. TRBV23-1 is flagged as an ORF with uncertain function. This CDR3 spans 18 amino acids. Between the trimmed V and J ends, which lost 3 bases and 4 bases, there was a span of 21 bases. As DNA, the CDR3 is TGCGCCAGCAGTCAGGACCGGACAGACAGTAACCGTAATGAAAAACTGTTTTTT. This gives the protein CASSQDRTDSNRNEKLFF.

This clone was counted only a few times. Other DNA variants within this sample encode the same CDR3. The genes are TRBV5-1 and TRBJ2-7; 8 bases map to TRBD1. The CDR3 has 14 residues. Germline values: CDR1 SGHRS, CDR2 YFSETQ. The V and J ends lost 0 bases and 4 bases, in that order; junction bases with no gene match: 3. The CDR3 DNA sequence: TGCGCCAGCAGCTTGGGTCAGGGGGCTTACGAGCAGTACTTC. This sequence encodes CASSLGQGAYEQYF.

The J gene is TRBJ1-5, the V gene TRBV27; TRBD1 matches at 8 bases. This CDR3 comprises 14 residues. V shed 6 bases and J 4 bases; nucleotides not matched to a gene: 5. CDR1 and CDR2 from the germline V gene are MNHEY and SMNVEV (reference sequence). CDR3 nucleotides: TGTGCCAGCAGCTGGACAGGGACGAATCAGCCCCAGCATTTT. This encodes CASSWTGTNQPQHF.

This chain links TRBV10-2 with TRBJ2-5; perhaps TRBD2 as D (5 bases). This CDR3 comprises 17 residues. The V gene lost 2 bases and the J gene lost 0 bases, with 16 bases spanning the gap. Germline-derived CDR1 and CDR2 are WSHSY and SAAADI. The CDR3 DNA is TGCGCCAGCAGTGAGGGAGGACGGCTGAGTTACCAAGAGACCCAGTACTTC. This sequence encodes CASSEGGRLSYQETQYF.

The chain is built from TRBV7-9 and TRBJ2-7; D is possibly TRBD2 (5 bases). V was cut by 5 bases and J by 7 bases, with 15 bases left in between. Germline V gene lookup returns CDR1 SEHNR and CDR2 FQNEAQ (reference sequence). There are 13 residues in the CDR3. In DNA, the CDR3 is TGTGCCAGCAGCCCCCCGGGCCGGAGGGAGCAGTACTTC. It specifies CASSPPGRREQYF.

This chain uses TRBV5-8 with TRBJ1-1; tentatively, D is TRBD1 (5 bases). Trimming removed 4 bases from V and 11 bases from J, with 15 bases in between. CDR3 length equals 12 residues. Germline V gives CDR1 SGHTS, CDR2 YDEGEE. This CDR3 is CASSLRGDGAFF. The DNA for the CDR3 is TGTGCCAGCAGCCTGCGGGGGGACGGGGCTTTCTTT.

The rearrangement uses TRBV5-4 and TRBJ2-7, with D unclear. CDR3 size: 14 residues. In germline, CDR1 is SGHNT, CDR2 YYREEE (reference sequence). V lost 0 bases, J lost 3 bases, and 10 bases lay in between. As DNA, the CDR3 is TGTGCCAGCAGCTTGGACAGTGCCCTCTACGAGCAGTACTTC. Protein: CASSLDSALYEQYF.